Shown below are 21 T cell receptor beta chains from a single sample sequenced in a study of molecular identifiers for immune sequencing clone quantification. TCRdb called the PCR reads again in MiXCR, with one record for every CDR3 protein. The data show about 100,000 distinct CDR3 sequences, around a third seen once. The sequencing input was naive CD8+ T cells from blood, with Jurkat cell RNA spiked in. Subset here: FACS-sorted CD8+CD4-CCR7+CD45RA+ naive T cells. Receptor source: a human donor in good health. Some libraries in this study had Jurkat cell RNA spiked in.

This chain links TRBV4-3 with TRBJ2-7; unclear D gene. From germline, CDR1 is LGHNA and CDR2 YSLEER. With 1 base removed from V and 3 bases from J, the gap between germline ends came to 13 bases. This CDR3 has 15 residues. The CDR3 loop is CASSQGSGTIYEQYF. CDR3 nucleotides: TGCGCCAGCAGCCAAGGGTCCGGAACCATCTACGAGCAGTACTTC.

This clonotype was recorded a few times. The gene calls are TRBV2 and TRBJ2-1, with D perhaps assigned TRBD1 or TRBD2 (5 bases each). Germline values: CDR1 SNHLY, CDR2 FYNNEI. The CDR3 is made up of 16 amino acids. V lost 0 bases and J lost 9, with 18 bases in between. This CDR3 is CASSEAEAGNLGEQFF. The CDR3 DNA reads TGTGCCAGCAGTGAAGCGGAGGCAGGGAATCTCGGTGAGCAGTTCTTC.

This clonotype turned up a few times. The junction and the germline gene differ at one end; a read error may be behind it. V usage is TRBV4-3 and J usage is TRBJ2-1; TRBD2 aligns across 8 bases. The CDR3 runs 15 residues. Germline V gene sequence: CDR1 LGHNA, CDR2 YSLEER. CDR3 coding DNA: TGCGCCAGCAGCCAAGAAACCGGGACTAGTATTGGGGAGGTCTTC. Amino acids: CASSQETGTSIGEVF.

Only a few counts were recorded for this clonotype. The rearrangement joins TRBV3-1 to TRBJ1-5; 10 nucleotides match TRBD1. V gave up 0 bases and J gave up 5 bases; unmatched junction bases: 7. The CDR3 covers 17 residues. The germline gives CDR1 LGHDT, CDR2 YNNKEL (reference sequence). CDR3 DNA: TGTGCCAGCAGCCAAGAACCCAGGACAGGGGGTGATCAGCCCCAGCATTTT. Its protein product is CASSQEPRTGGDQPQHF.

This chain joins TRBV19 and TRBJ2-3, with D perhaps TRBD2 (6 bases). The V end was cut by 4 bases, the J end by 0 bases, with 11 bases between. Germline V gene data show CDR1 as LNHDA and CDR2 as SQIVND (reference sequence). The CDR3 loop spans 15 amino acids. The CDR3 protein is CASSTGVRSTDTQYF. The CDR3 nucleotides read TGTGCCAGTAGTACGGGGGTCCGGAGCACAGATACGCAGTATTTT.

This clonotype showed up just a few times. J is TRBJ2-3 and V is TRBV21-1; TRBD1 is the table's D call, not checked against the DNA. TRBV21-1 is flagged as a pseudogene. The CDR3 totals 16 residues. CDR3: CASSSSGTGSVDTQYF. CDR3 coding DNA: TGTGCCAGCAGCTCCTCCGGGACAGGGTCCGTCGATACGCAGTATTTT.

J is TRBJ2-1 and V is TRBV6-5; TRBD1 is a possible D gene (6 bases). The germline gives CDR1 MNHEY, CDR2 SVGAGI. The CDR3 has 13 residues. V shed 6 bases and J shed 9 bases, with 15 bases lying between them. The CDR3 is CASSPGPRGEQFF. CDR3 bases: TGTGCCAGCAGCCCCGGTCCCAGGGGTGAGCAGTTCTTC.

Comments on this clonotype: This could be a read error, since a much larger clone is one nucleotide away. This chain links TRBV5-6 with TRBJ1-5; unclear D gene. Trimming took 0 bases from V and 9 from J, leaving 13 bases between them. The germline CDR1 and CDR2 sequences are SGHDT and YYEEEE. The CDR3 sequence is 14 residues long. The CDR3 is CASSLAGSGLPQHF. The CDR3 nucleotides read TGTGCCAGCAGCTTGGCTGGGAGTGGCCTGCCCCAGCATTTT. The entire variable domain, with the rest obtained from reference TRBV5-6 and TRBJ1-5, is as follows: DAGVTQSPTHLIKTRGQQVTLRCSPKSGHDTVSWYQQALGQGPQFIFQYYEEEERQRGNFPDRFSGHQFPNYSSELNVNALLLGDSALYLCASSLAGSGLPQHFGDGTRLSIL.

On this clonotype itself: The germline gene is not matched at one end of the junction; a read error may be the cause. The genes are TRBV13 and TRBJ2-5, with a weak D call TRBD1 (5 bases). The CDR3 has 15 residues. From germline, CDR1 is PRHDT and CDR2 FYEKMQ (reference sequence). The CDR3 DNA follows: TGTGCCAGCAGCTTAGGTGCAGGGCTCCAAGAGGCCCAGTACTTC. It is translated as CASSLGAGLQEAQYF.

A remark on this clonotype: A read error may explain this, as a much larger clone is one base away. The chain recombines TRBV29-1 with TRBJ2-1, with a possible D match to TRBD2 (5 bases). The CDR3 runs to 13 residues. V gave up 7 bases and J gave up 4 bases, with 14 bases separating them. Germline V gives CDR1 SQVTM, CDR2 ANQGSEA. In DNA form, the CDR3 reads TGCAGCGGTGATTTCGGGGTTTACAATGAGCAGTTCTTC. It translates to CSGDFGVYNEQFF.

Concerning this clonotype itself: A much larger clone sits a single nucleotide away, making a read error possible. This chain links TRBV7-2 with TRBJ2-7, with D perhaps matching TRBD1 or TRBD2 (5 bases each). The CDR3 loop spans 14 amino acids. Per germline, CDR1 SGHTA and CDR2 FQGNSA. The CDR3 bases are TGTGCCAGCAGCCCGATTGGGGCTGACTACGGGCAGTACTTC. As protein: CASSPIGADYGQYF.

This clonotype was observed many times. The chain employs TRBV28 and TRBJ1-1; weak D call: TRBD1 (5 bases). V dropped 4 bases and J dropped 1 base, with 19 bases sitting between them. The CDR3 sequence is 17 residues long. The V gene's germline CDR1 is MDHEN and CDR2 SYDVKM. DNA of the CDR3: TGTGCCAGCAGTTCACATTCTACAGGACCACAGAACACTGAAGCTTTCTTT. Its translation is CASSSHSTGPQNTEAFF.

This clonotype came up many times. The chain carries TRBV14 and TRBJ2-7; no definite D call. V lost 5 bases and J lost 3, with 5 bases in between. CDR1 SGHDN and CDR2 FVKESK come from the germline V gene. The CDR3 covers 11 residues. The CDR3 DNA reads as TGTGCCAGCAGCGAGTACTACGAGCAGTACTTC. It yields the protein CASSEYYEQYF.

This clonotype showed up just a few times. V and J are TRBV27 and TRBJ2-5; the D is unclear. This CDR3 contains 15 residues. Germline CDR1 MNHEY, CDR2 SMNVEV (reference sequence). Trimming removed 1 base from V and 4 bases from J, with 13 bases in between. For the CDR3, the DNA is TGTGCCAGCAGTTTATTCTCCACGCTCGGAGAGACCCAGTACTTC. Residues: CASSLFSTLGETQYF.

Remarks on this clonotype: This could be a read error, since a much larger clone is one nucleotide away. The J gene is TRBJ2-7, the V gene TRBV28; no clear D gene. Germline V gene lookup returns CDR1 MDHEN and CDR2 SYDVKM. The CDR3 consists of 13 residues. V was cut by 6 bases and J by 0 bases, with 9 bases left in between. Written as DNA, the CDR3 is TGTGCCAGCAGCTGTATGAGCTCCTACGAGCAGTACTTC. Protein: CASSCMSSYEQYF. Supplemented by reference TRBV28 and TRBJ2-7, the full variable domain reads DVKVTQSSRYLVKRTGEKVFLECVQDMDHENMFWYRQDPGLGLRLIYFSYDVKMKEKGDIPEGYSVSREKKERFSLILESASTNQTSMYLCASSCMSSYEQYFGPGTRLTVT.

This clonotype was counted a few times. The rearrangement uses TRBV4-1 and TRBJ2-7; TRBD2 is a possible D gene (5 bases). V lost 0 bases and J 5 bases, leaving 8 bases between the germline ends. CDR3 length: 13 amino acids. Per the germline V gene, CDR1 is MGHRA and CDR2 is YSYEKL. The chain's CDR3 is CASSQEGGDEQYF. DNA for the CDR3: TGCGCCAGCAGCCAAGAAGGAGGAGACGAGCAGTACTTC.

V usage is TRBV27 and J usage is TRBJ2-3; D ambiguous. V lost 4 bases and J 0 bases, leaving 5 bases between the germline ends. The germline gives CDR1 MNHEY, CDR2 SMNVEV (reference sequence). This CDR3 contains 13 residues. CDR3: CASSYASTDTQYF. CDR3 bases: TGTGCCAGCAGTTACGCTAGCACAGATACGCAGTATTTT.

This clonotype has just a few counts. This chain links TRBV27 with TRBJ2-7; 10 positions agree with TRBD2. The CDR3 has 15 residues. V was pared by 5 bases and J by 7 bases, with 11 bases of the junction left unmatched. The V gene's germline CDR1 is MNHEY and CDR2 SMNVEV (reference sequence). The CDR3: CASSPLAGEVGEQYF. The CDR3 DNA reads as TGTGCCAGCAGTCCGCTAGCGGGAGAGGTGGGGGAGCAGTACTTC.

On this clonotype itself: Possible read error: a much larger clone is one base away. The conserved closing phenylalanine or tryptophan is absent in this CDR3, likely reflecting a read error. This sequence joins TRBV6-2 or TRBV6-3 and TRBJ1-5; no definite D call. CDR1 and CDR2 (germline): MNHEY, SVGEGT. CDR3 length equals 14 residues. Trimming cost V 6 bases and J 1 base, with 10 bases left between them. CDR3 nucleotides: TGTGCCAGCAGGCTACAGATGAGCAATCAGCCCCAGCATATT. Translation: CASRLQMSNQPQHI.

This clonotype was counted many times. Its ends do not fully match the called genes, so a read error is possible. The rearrangement uses TRBV12-3 or TRBV12-4 and TRBJ2-2, with a weak D call TRBD2 (6 bases). The CDR3 is 13 amino acids. The CDR3 here is CASSLASAGELFF. The CDR3 DNA sequence: TGTGCCAGCAGCTTAGCTAGCGCCGGGGAGCTGTTTTTT.

This clonotype was picked up many times. The genes are TRBV28 and TRBJ2-3, with 9 bases that match TRBD2. The CDR3 contains 15 residues. Germline V gene data show CDR1 as MDHEN and CDR2 as SYDVKM. Trimming cost V 6 bases and J 7 bases; bases outside gene matches: 11. DNA for the CDR3: TGTGCCAGCAGCCGGAGGGCTAGCGGGATTAATACGCAGTATTTT. Translation gives CASSRRASGINTQYF. Together with reference TRBV28 and TRBJ2-3, the CDR3 gives the full variable domain: DVKVTQSSRYLVKRTGEKVFLECVQDMDHENMFWYRQDPGLGLRLIYFSYDVKMKEKGDIPEGYSVSREKKERFSLILESASTNQTSMYLCASSRRASGINTQYFGPGTRLTVL.